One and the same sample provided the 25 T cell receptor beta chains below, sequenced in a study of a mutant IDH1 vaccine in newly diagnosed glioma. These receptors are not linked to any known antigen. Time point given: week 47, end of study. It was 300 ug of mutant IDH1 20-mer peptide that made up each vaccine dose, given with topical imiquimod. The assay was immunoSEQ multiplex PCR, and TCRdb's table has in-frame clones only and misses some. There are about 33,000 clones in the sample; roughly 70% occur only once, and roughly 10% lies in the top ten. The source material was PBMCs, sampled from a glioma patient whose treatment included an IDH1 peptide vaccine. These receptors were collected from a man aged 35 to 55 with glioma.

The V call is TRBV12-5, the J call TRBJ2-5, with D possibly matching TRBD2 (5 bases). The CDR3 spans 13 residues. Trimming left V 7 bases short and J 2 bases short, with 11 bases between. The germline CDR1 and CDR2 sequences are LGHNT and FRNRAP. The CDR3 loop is CASEGAPQETQYF. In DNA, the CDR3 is TGTGCTAGTGAGGGAGCACCTCAAGAGACCCAGTACTTC. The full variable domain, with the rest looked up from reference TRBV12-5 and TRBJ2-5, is DARVTQTPRHKVTEMGQEVTMRCQPILGHNTVFWYRQTMMQGLELLAYFRNRAPLDDSGMPKDRFSAEMPDATLATLKIQPSEPRDSAVYFCASEGAPQETQYFGPGTRLLVL.

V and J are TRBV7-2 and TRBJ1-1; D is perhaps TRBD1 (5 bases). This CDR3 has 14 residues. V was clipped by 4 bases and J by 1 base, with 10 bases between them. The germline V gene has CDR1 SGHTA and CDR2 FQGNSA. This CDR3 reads CASSSGRTNTEAFF. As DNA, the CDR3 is TGTGCCAGCAGCTCGGGACGGACGAACACTGAAGCTTTCTTT.

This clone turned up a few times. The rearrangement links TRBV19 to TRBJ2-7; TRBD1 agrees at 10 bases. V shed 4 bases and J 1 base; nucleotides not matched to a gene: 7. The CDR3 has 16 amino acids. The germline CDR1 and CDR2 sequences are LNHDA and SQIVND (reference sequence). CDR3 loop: CASSSPGTGVSYEQYF. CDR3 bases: TGTGCCAGTAGTAGCCCCGGGACAGGGGTTTCCTACGAGCAGTACTTC.

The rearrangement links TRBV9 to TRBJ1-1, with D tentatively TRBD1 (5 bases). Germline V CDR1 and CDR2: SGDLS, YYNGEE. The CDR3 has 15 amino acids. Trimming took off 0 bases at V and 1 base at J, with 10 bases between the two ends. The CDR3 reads CASSVGGDPNTEAFF. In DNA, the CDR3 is TGTGCCAGCAGCGTAGGGGGGGACCCGAACACTGAAGCTTTCTTT.

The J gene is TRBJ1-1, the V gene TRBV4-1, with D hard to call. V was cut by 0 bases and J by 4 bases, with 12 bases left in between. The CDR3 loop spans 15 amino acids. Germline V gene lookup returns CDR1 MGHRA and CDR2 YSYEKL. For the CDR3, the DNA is TGCGCCAGCAGCCAAGAACCGCCTACTGTCACTGAAGCTTTCTTT. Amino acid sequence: CASSQEPPTVTEAFF.

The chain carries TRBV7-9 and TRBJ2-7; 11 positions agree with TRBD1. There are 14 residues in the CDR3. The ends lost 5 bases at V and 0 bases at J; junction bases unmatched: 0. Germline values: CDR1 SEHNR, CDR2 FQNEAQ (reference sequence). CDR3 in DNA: TGTGCCAGCAGCGGACAGGGGGCCTCCTACGAGCAGTACTTC. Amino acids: CASSGQGASYEQYF.

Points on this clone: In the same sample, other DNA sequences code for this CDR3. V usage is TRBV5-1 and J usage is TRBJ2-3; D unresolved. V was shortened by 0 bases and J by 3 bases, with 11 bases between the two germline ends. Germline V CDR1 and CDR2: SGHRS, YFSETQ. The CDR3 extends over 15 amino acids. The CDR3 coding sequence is TGCGCCAGCAGCTTGGTCGCTAGTGGGACAGATACGCAGTATTTT. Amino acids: CASSLVASGTDTQYF.

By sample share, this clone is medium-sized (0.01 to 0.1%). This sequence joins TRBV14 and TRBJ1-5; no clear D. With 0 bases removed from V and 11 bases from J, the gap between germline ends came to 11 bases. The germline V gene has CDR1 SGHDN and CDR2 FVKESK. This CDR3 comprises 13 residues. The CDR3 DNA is TGTGCCAGCAGCCAAGATCTATGGGGTACCCAGCATTTT. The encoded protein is CASSQDLWGTQHF. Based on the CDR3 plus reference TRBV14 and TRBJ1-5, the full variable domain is EAGVTQFPSHSVIEKGQTVTLRCDPISGHDNLYWYRRVMGKEIKFLLHFVKESKQDESGMPNNRFLAERTGGTYSTLKVQPAELEDSGVYFCASSQDLWGTQHFGDGTRLSIL.

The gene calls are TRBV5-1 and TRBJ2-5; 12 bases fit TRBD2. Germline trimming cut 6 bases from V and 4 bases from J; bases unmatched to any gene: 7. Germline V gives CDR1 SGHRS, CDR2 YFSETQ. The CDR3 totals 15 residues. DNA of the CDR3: TGCGCCAGCAAGCTAGCGGGAGGGCCGGGAGAGACCCAGTACTTC. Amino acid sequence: CASKLAGGPGETQYF.

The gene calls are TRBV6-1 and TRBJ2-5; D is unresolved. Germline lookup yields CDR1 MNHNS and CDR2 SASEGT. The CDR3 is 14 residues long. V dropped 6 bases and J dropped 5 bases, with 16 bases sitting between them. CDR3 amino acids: CASRAASESETQYF. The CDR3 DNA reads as TGTGCCAGCAGGGCAGCGTCCGAGTCCGAGACCCAGTACTTC.

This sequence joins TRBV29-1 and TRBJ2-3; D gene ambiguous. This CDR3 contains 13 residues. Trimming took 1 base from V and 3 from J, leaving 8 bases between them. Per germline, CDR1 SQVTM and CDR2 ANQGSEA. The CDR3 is CSVEGGFTDTQYF. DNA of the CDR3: TGCAGCGTTGAAGGTGGTTTTACAGATACGCAGTATTTT.

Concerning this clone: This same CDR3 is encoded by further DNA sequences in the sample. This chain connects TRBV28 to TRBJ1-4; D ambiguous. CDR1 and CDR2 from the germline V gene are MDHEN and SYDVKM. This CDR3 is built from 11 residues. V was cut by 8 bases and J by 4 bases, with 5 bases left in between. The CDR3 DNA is TGTGCCAGCGCCAGTAATGAAAAACTGTTTTTT. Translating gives CASASNEKLFF. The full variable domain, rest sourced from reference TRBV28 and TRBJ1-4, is DVKVTQSSRYLVKRTGEKVFLECVQDMDHENMFWYRQDPGLGLRLIYFSYDVKMKEKGDIPEGYSVSREKKERFSLILESASTNQTSMYLCASASNEKLFFGSGTQLSVL.

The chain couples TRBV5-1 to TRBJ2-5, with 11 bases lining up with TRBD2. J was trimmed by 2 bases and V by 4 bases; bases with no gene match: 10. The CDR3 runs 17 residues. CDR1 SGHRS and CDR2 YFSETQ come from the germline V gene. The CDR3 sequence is CASSAGLAAGEQETQYF. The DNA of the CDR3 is TGCGCCAGCAGCGCGGGACTAGCGGCAGGGGAACAAGAGACCCAGTACTTC.

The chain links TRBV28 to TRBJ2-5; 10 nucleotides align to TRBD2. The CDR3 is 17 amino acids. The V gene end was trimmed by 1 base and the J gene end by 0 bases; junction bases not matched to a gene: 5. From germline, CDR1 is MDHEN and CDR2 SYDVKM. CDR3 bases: TGTGCCAGCAGTTTATACAGGCTAGCGGGAGACCAAGAGACCCAGTACTTC. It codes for CASSLYRLAGDQETQYF. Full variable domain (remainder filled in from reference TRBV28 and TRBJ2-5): DVKVTQSSRYLVKRTGEKVFLECVQDMDHENMFWYRQDPGLGLRLIYFSYDVKMKEKGDIPEGYSVSREKKERFSLILESASTNQTSMYLCASSLYRLAGDQETQYFGPGTRLLVL.

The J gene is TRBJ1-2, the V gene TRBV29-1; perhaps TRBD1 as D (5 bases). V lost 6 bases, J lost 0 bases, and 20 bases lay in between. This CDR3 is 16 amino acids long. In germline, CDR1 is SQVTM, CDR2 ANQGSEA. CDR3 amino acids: CSVLGHAQLANYGYTF. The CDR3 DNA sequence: TGCAGCGTCCTAGGACATGCCCAACTCGCTAACTATGGCTACACCTTC. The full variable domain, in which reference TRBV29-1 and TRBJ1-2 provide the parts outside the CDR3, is SAVISQKPSRDICQRGTSLTIQCQVDSQVTMMFWYRQQPGQSLTLIATANQGSEATYESGFVIDKFPISRPNLTFSTLTVSNMSPEDSSIYLCSVLGHAQLANYGYTFGSGTRLTVV.

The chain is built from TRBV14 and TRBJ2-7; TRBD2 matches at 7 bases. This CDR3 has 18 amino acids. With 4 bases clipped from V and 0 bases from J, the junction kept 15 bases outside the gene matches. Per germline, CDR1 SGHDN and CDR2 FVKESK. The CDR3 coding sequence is TGTGCCAGCAGCCCCTTAATTTTCGGCCGGGAGGACTCCTACGAGCAGTACTTC. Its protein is CASSPLIFGREDSYEQYF. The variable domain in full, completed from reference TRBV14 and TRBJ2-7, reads EAGVTQFPSHSVIEKGQTVTLRCDPISGHDNLYWYRRVMGKEIKFLLHFVKESKQDESGMPNNRFLAERTGGTYSTLKVQPAELEDSGVYFCASSPLIFGREDSYEQYFGPGTRLTVT.

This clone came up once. The CDR3 sequence: CASSIQGQDQPQHF. The CDR3 coding sequence is TGTGCCAGTAGTATACAGGGGCAAGATCAGCCCCAGCATTTT. The rearrangement joins TRBV19 to TRBJ1-5, with D perhaps TRBD1 (6 bases). The CDR3 is 14 amino acids. Trimming cost V 2 bases and J 5 bases, with 10 bases left between them. CDR1 and CDR2 (germline): LNHDA, SQIVND (reference sequence).

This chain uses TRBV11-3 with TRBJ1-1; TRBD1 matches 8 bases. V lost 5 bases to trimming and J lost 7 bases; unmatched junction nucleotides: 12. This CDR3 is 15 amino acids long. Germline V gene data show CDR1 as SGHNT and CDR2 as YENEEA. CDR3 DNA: TGTGCCAGCAGCCCTCTCACAGGGGGTCGACATGAAGCTTTCTTT. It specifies CASSPLTGGRHEAFF. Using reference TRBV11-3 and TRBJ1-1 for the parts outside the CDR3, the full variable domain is EAGVVQSPRYKIIEKKQPVAFWCNPISGHNTLYWYLQNLGQGPELLIRYENEEAVDDSQLPKDRFSAERLKGVDSTLKIQPAELGDSAVYLCASSPLTGGRHEAFFGQGTRLTVV.

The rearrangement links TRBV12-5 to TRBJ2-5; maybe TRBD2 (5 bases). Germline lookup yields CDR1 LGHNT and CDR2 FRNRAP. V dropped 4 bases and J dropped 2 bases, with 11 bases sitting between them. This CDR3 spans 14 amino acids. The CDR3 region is CASGWDSVQETQYF. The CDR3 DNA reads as TGTGCTAGTGGTTGGGATAGCGTACAAGAGACCCAGTACTTC.

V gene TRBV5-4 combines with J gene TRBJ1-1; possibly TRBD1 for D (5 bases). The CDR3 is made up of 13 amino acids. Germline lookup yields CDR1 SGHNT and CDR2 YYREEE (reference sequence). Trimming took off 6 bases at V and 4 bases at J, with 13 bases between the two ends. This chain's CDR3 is CASTRGASTEAFF. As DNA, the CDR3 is TGTGCCAGCACCCGAGGGGCGAGCACTGAAGCTTTCTTT.

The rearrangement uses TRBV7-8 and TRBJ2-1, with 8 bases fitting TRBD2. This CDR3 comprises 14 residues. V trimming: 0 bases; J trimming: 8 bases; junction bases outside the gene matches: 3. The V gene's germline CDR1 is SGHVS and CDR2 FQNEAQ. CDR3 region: CASSLAGTSHEQFF. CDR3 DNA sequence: TGTGCCAGCAGCTTAGCCGGGACTAGTCATGAGCAGTTCTTC.

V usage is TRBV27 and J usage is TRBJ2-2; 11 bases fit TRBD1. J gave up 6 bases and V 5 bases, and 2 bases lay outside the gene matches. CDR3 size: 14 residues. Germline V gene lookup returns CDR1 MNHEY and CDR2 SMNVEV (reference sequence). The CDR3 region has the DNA TGTGCCAGCAGTGGACAGGGGGCCCCCGGGGAGCTGTTTTTT. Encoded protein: CASSGQGAPGELFF.

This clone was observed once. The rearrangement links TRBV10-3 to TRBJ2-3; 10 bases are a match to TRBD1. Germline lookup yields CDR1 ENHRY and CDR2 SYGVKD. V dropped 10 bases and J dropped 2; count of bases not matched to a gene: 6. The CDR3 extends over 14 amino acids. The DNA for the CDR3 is TGTGCCACGCGACAGGGGGCGCCCACAGATACGCAGTATTTT. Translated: CATRQGAPTDTQYF.

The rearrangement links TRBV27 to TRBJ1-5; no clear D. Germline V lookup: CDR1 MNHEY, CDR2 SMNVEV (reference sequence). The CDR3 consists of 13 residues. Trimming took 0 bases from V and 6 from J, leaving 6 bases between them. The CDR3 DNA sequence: TGTGCCAGCAGTTTATCCGCCAGTCAGCCCCAGCATTTT. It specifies CASSLSASQPQHF.

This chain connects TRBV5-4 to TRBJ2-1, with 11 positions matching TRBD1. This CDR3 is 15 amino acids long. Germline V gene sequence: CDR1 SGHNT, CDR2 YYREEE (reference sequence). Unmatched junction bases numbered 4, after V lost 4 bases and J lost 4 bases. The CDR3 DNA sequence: TGTGCCAGCAGCCAGGGGACAGGGGGGTACAATGAGCAGTTCTTC. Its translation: CASSQGTGGYNEQFF.